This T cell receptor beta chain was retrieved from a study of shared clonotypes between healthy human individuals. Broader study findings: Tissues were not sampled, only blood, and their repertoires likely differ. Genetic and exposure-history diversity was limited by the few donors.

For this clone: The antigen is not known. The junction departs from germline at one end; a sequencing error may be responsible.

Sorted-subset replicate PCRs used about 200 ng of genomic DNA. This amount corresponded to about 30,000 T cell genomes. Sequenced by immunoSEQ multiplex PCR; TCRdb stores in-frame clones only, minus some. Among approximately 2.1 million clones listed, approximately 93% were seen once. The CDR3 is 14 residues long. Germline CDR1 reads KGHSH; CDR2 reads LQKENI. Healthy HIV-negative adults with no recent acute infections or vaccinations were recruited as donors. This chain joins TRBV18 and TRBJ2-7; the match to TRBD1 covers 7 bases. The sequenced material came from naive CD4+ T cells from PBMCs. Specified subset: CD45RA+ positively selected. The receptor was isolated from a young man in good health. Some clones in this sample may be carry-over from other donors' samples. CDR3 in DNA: TGTGCCGGCTCACCATGGACAGGTCCTGGCGAGCAGTACTTC. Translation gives CAGSPWTGPGEQYF.